This T cell receptor (beta chain) was sequenced in a study of T cell changes during pregnancy in multiple sclerosis. The method was immunoSEQ multiplex PCR; TCRdb's version includes in-frame clones alone and lacks a portion of them. Among about 130,000 clones listed, about 95% were seen once. The J segment lost 7 bases and the V segment lost 6 bases, leaving 11 bases of the junction unmatched. This CDR3 comprises 16 residues. The germline V gene has CDR1 MRHNA and CDR2 SNTAGT. This chain joins TRBV6-4 and TRBJ2-1; 11 bases map to TRBD2. Sample: peripheral blood, taken after pregnancy. This receptor was identified in a female donor with multiple sclerosis, enrolled in a pregnancy study. The chain's CDR3 is CASRRTSGGGWNEQFF. The CDR3 coding sequence is TGTGCCAGCAGACGTACTAGCGGGGGAGGGTGGAATGAGCAGTTCTTC.